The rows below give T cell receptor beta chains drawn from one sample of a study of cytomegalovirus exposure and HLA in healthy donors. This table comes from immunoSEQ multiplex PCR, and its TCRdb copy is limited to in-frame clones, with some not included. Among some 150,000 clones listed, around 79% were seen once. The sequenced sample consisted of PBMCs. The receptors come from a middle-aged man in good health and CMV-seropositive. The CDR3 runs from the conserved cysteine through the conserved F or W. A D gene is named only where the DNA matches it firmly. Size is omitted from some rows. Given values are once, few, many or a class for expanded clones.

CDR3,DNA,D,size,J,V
CACPGLAGGYEQYF,TGTGCCTGCCCAGGACTAGCGGGAGGCTACGAGCAGTACTTC,TRBD2,-,TRBJ2-7,TRBV30
CASSDKGRETDTQYF,TGTGCCAGCAGTGACAAAGGCAGGGAAACAGATACGCAGTATTTT,-,-,TRBJ2-3,TRBV6-4
CASSLSGGATNEQFF,TGTGCCAGCAGCTTATCAGGCGGGGCAACCAATGAGCAGTTCTTC,-,once,TRBJ2-1,TRBV7-6
CASSPQGMNTEAFF,TGCGCCAGCAGCCCACAGGGGATGAACACTGAAGCTTTCTTT,TRBD1,-,TRBJ1-1,TRBV5-1
CASSLVSGPKSYNEQFF,TGTGCCAGCAGCTTAGTTAGCGGACCTAAAAGCTACAATGAGCAGTTCTTC,-,-,TRBJ2-1,TRBV7-9
CAWSVLRESEQFF,TGTGCCTGGAGTGTATTACGGGAAAGTGAGCAGTTCTTC,-,-,TRBJ2-1,TRBV30
CASSEQDSNYGYTF,TGTGCCAGCAGTGAGCAGGACTCTAACTATGGCTACACCTTC,-,-,TRBJ1-2,TRBV2
CASRSGNFYEQYF,TGTGCCAGCAGATCAGGGAATTTCTACGAGCAGTACTTC,-,few,TRBJ2-7,TRBV27
CASSSRDSLNTEAFF,TGTGCCAGCAGTTCCCGGGACAGCTTGAACACTGAAGCTTTCTTT,TRBD1,-,TRBJ1-1,TRBV27
CASSLGQGLYEQFF,TGTGCCAGCAGCTTGGGACAGGGTTTATATGAGCAGTTCTTC,TRBD1,-,TRBJ2-1,TRBV5-8
CSVASALRDTQYF,TGCAGCGTTGCAAGCGCGCTCCGAGATACGCAGTATTTT,-,few,TRBJ2-3,TRBV29-1
CASSAPTGQVSGNEQYF,TGTGCCAGTAGTGCCCCAACAGGACAGGTATCGGGGAACGAGCAGTACTTC,TRBD1,-,TRBJ2-7,TRBV19
CASSQSLHEQYF,TGTGCCAGCTCACAATCTCTTCACGAGCAGTACTTC,-,-,TRBJ2-7,TRBV18
CASSLGQGEKLFF,TGCGCCAGCAGCTTGGGACAGGGCGAAAAACTGTTTTTT,TRBD1,-,TRBJ1-4,TRBV5-1
CASRLAGRQETQYF,TGTGCCAGCCGACTAGCGGGAAGACAAGAGACCCAGTACTTC,TRBD2,-,TRBJ2-5,TRBV27
CASSWSGNDYEQYF,TGCGCCAGCAGCTGGAGCGGGAACGACTACGAGCAGTACTTC,TRBD2,-,TRBJ2-7,TRBV5-1
CASSPEQGAEYTF,TGTGCCAGCTCACCCGAGCAGGGGGCGGAGTACACCTTC,TRBD1,-,TRBJ1-2,TRBV18
CASSFTIQGQEKLFF,TGTGCCAGCAGTTTTACGATCCAAGGACAGGAAAAACTGTTTTTT,-,-,TRBJ1-4,TRBV6-5
CSVPMTGTGIYEQYF,TGCAGCGTCCCCATGACCGGGACAGGGATCTACGAGCAGTACTTC,TRBD1,-,TRBJ2-7,TRBV29-1
CASSADFSEQYF,TGTGCCAGCAGCGCGGACTTTTCCGAGCAGTACTTC,-,once,TRBJ2-7,TRBV2
CASSQGTGGFKGFPNEQYF,TGCGCCAGCAGCCAGGGGACAGGTGGGTTTAAGGGGTTTCCCAACGAGCAGTACTTC,TRBD1,-,TRBJ2-7,TRBV4-1
CSVTSGTPYEQYF,TGCAGCGTTACTAGCGGGACGCCCTACGAGCAGTACTTC,TRBD2,-,TRBJ2-7,TRBV29-1
CASSSGASWGETQYF,TGCGCCAGCAGTTCGGGAGCCTCCTGGGGAGAGACCCAGTACTTC,-,-,TRBJ2-5,TRBV5-1
CAIRAGTGTSYEQYF,TGTGCCATCCGCGCTGGGACAGGGACATCCTACGAGCAGTACTTC,TRBD1,once,TRBJ2-7,TRBV10-3
CASSPGTGVLNTEAFF,TGTGCCAGCAGCCCAGGGACAGGGGTTCTAAACACTGAAGCTTTCTTT,TRBD1,-,TRBJ1-1,TRBV5-6
CASSVHRDRVSTGELFF,TGTGCCAGCAGTGTCCACCGGGACAGGGTCTCCACCGGGGAGCTGTTTTTT,TRBD1,-,TRBJ2-2,TRBV2
CASSLQREGRTGELFF,TGCGCCAGCAGCTTACAGCGGGAGGGCCGAACCGGGGAGCTGTTTTTT,TRBD2,-,TRBJ2-2,TRBV5-1
CASSLLTGTGTQPQHF,TGTGCCAGCAGTTTACTAACCGGGACAGGGACTCAGCCCCAGCATTTT,TRBD1,-,TRBJ1-5,TRBV28
CASGGTEATEAFF,TGTGCCAGCGGAGGGACAGAGGCCACTGAAGCTTTCTTT,TRBD1,-,TRBJ1-1,TRBV5-5
CASSQDGLAGRKQYF,TGCGCCAGCAGCCAAGATGGACTAGCGGGTAGGAAGCAGTACTTC,TRBD2,-,TRBJ2-7,TRBV4-1
CASSFSPDLGYGYTF,TGTGCCAGCAGTTTTAGTCCCGATCTCGGCTATGGCTACACCTTC,-,-,TRBJ1-2,TRBV6-6
CASSSYTGTGGDLGYGYTF,TGTGCCAGCAGTTCGTATACCGGGACAGGGGGCGATTTAGGCTATGGCTACACCTTC,TRBD1,-,TRBJ1-2,TRBV28
CAGAGTSITGELFF,TGTGCCGGAGCCGGGACTAGCATCACCGGGGAGCTGTTTTTT,TRBD2,-,TRBJ2-2,TRBV2
CASSLTGYGYGYTF,TGTGCCAGCAGCCTCACAGGGTACGGCTATGGCTACACCTTC,-,-,TRBJ1-2,TRBV6-5
CASSLWAGVSEQYF,TGCGCCAGCAGCTTGTGGGCGGGAGTAAGCGAGCAGTACTTC,TRBD2,-,TRBJ2-7,TRBV5-1
CASRIIQGARDATNEKLFF,TGTGCCAGCAGAATCATACAGGGGGCCCGGGATGCAACTAATGAAAAACTGTTTTTT,TRBD1,-,TRBJ1-4,TRBV5-8
CAWVDRNTEAFF,TGTGCCTGGGTGGACAGGAACACTGAAGCTTTCTTT,-,-,TRBJ1-1,TRBV30
CAWGAPWTAPNSGNTTYF,TGTGCCTGGGGGGCCCCCTGGACAGCGCCAAACTCTGGAAACACCACATATTTT,-,-,TRBJ1-3,TRBV30
CASSAGTVNYEQYF,TGTGCCAGCAGCGCCGGGACAGTAAACTACGAGCAGTACTTC,TRBD1,-,TRBJ2-7,TRBV9
CASSRGLAGSGAGELFF,TGCGCCAGCAGCCGGGGACTAGCGGGATCCGGGGCCGGGGAGCTGTTTTTT,TRBD2,-,TRBJ2-2,TRBV4-1
CASKTSGDTYEQYF,TGTGCCAGCAAAACTAGCGGAGACACCTACGAGCAGTACTTC,TRBD2,-,TRBJ2-7,TRBV6-6
CASSYSGTSGADTQYF,TGTGCCAGCAGTTACTCGGGGACTAGCGGGGCAGATACGCAGTATTTT,TRBD2,few,TRBJ2-3,TRBV6-5
CASSPHSPRLAGATDTQYF,TGTGCCAGTAGCCCGCACTCCCCGAGACTAGCGGGAGCTACAGATACGCAGTATTTT,TRBD2,-,TRBJ2-3,TRBV19
CASSMGRDQPQHF,TGTGCCAGTAGTATGGGCAGGGATCAGCCCCAGCATTTT,-,-,TRBJ1-5,TRBV19
CASRTGHYEQYF,TGTGCCAGCAGGACAGGGCACTACGAGCAGTACTTC,TRBD1,-,TRBJ2-7,TRBV2
CASSSRTSSYNEQFF,TGCGCCAGCAGCTCGAGGACTAGCAGCTACAATGAGCAGTTCTTC,TRBD2,-,TRBJ2-1,TRBV5-1
CASSSGLAYQEQFF,TGCGCCAGCAGTTCGGGACTAGCGTACCAAGAGCAGTTCTTC,TRBD2,-,TRBJ2-1,TRBV5-1
CACDSYSYEQYF,TGTGCCTGCGACAGTTACTCCTACGAGCAGTACTTC,-,-,TRBJ2-7,TRBV30